This T cell receptor (beta chain) was observed in a study of molecular identifiers for immune sequencing clone quantification. Study summary: In replicates, RNA taken from roughly 18,000 or 92,000 naive CD8 cells was divided five ways, and four portions underwent sequencing.

Findings and caveats of the study: Highly expanded clone sizes could end up underestimated if a barcode were shared by identical TCR molecules. Jurkat TCR RNA from one cell was spiked into approximately 930,000 naive cells, and it was reportedly detectable there.

TCRdb used MiXCR to reprocess the PCR reads, holding one entry per CDR3 protein. The repertoire consists of approximately 500,000 distinct CDR3 sequences, with 25% occurring once and the leading ten covering about 0.75%. In the sort, naive CD8 T cells were defined as CD8+CD4-CCR7+CD45RA+. A word on this clonotype: Its antigen is currently unknown.

Germline V gives CDR1 MNHEY, CDR2 SVGAGI. V gave up 2 bases and J gave up 2 bases, with 22 bases separating them. The CDR3 length is 18 residues. Sequenced input: naive CD8+ T cells from blood, with Jurkat cell RNA spiked in. The subset: FACS-sorted CD8+CD4-CCR7+CD45RA+ naive T cells. The V gene is TRBV6-5, the J gene TRBJ2-7; D is possibly TRBD1 (6 bases). The receptor was isolated from a human donor in good health. Some libraries in this study had Jurkat cell RNA spiked in. The CDR3: CASSYVGVSRQVTYEQYF. CDR3 bases: TGTGCCAGCAGTTACGTGGGTGTAAGTAGACAGGTGACCTACGAGCAGTACTTC.